A single sample gave rise to the 23 T cell receptor beta chains below, sequenced in a study of beta chain features in type 1 diabetes. Their antigens remain unidentified. Sequenced material consisted of expressed TCRB transcripts (all of the isolated RNA was reverse transcribed). Using immunoSEQ multiplex PCR, the repertoire was profiled, and TCRdb retains in-frame clones only, with some absent. The sample records some 23,000 clones, 68% being singletons. Study-level results: There was a moderate but significant shortening of TCRB CDR3s in all four CD4+ subsets of Type 1 diabetes patients.

Sequenced sample: stem cell memory CD4+ T cells from blood. These receptors were obtained from a woman aged 40 to 50 with type 1 diabetes.

CDR3 nucleotides: TGCAGCGTTCAAGGTGGGGCAGGGTGGGAGACCCAGTACTTC. As protein: CSVQGGAGWETQYF. The chain employs TRBV29-1 and TRBJ2-5; D possibly corresponds to TRBD1 (5 bases). The length of the CDR3 is 14 residues. Germline values: CDR1 SQVTM, CDR2 ANQGSEA. V lost 5 bases and J lost 5, with 18 bases in between.

This clone was seen a few times. This chain uses TRBV14 with TRBJ2-7, with 9 bases fitting TRBD1. CDR3 length: 16 residues. Trimming removed 0 bases from V and 7 bases from J; junction bases left unmatched: 10. Germline lookup yields CDR1 SGHDN and CDR2 FVKESK. CDR3 residues: CASSQERGTGFEEQYF. The CDR3 nucleotides read TGTGCCAGCAGCCAAGAACGAGGGACAGGGTTCGAGGAGCAGTACTTC. The full variable domain, with the rest looked up from reference TRBV14 and TRBJ2-7, is EAGVTQFPSHSVIEKGQTVTLRCDPISGHDNLYWYRRVMGKEIKFLLHFVKESKQDESGMPNNRFLAERTGGTYSTLKVQPAELEDSGVYFCASSQERGTGFEEQYFGPGTRLTVT.

This clone was seen a few times. This chain links TRBV10-3 with TRBJ2-1; 11 bases agree with TRBD2. Per the germline V gene, CDR1 is ENHRY and CDR2 is SYGVKD. V shed 8 bases and J 9 bases; nucleotides not matched to a gene: 6. The CDR3 extends over 13 amino acids. The CDR3 DNA follows: TGTGCCATCCAGACTAGCGGGAATCTTGAGCAGTTCTTC. It specifies CAIQTSGNLEQFF.

The chain links TRBV7-2 to TRBJ2-2; D remains unclear. The CDR3 runs to 15 residues. The germline V gene encodes CDR1 SGHTA and CDR2 FQGNSA. V lost 5 bases and J lost 1, with 11 bases in between. The CDR3 region is CASSLLSVNTGELFF. The DNA of the CDR3 is TGTGCCAGCAGCCTACTTAGTGTGAACACCGGGGAGCTGTTTTTT.

This clone was picked up a small number of times. The genes are TRBV6-5 and TRBJ2-7; 9 bases are shared with TRBD1. This CDR3 has 14 residues. With V trimmed by 10 bases and J by 5 bases, 12 bases remained unmatched. Germline V gene data show CDR1 as MNHEY and CDR2 as SVGAGI. The CDR3 here is CAIRPGTGNHEQYF. CDR3 DNA: TGTGCCATCAGACCCGGGACAGGGAACCACGAGCAGTACTTC.

The V gene is TRBV7-2, the J gene TRBJ2-7, with D perhaps TRBD2 (6 bases). This CDR3 spans 16 amino acids. Germline V gene data show CDR1 as SGHTA and CDR2 as FQGNSA. V was trimmed by 5 bases and J by 3 bases, leaving 20 bases between them. The CDR3 nucleotides read TGTGCCAGCAGCCCCCTGAGGAGGGGAGCGCACTACGAGCAGTACTTC. It encodes CASSPLRRGAHYEQYF.

This clone has only a few counts. The chain combines TRBV2 with TRBJ1-1; 8 bases are a match to TRBD1. V lost 2 bases and J lost 1; bases outside the gene matches: 3. Germline V gives CDR1 SNHLY, CDR2 FYNNEI. This CDR3 has 15 residues. Written as DNA, the CDR3 is TGTGCCAGCAGTGAACAGGGGGCCGGGAACACTGAAGCTTTCTTT. It is translated as CASSEQGAGNTEAFF.

The chain recombines TRBV28 with TRBJ1-1; D not resolved. Germline CDR1 is MDHEN and CDR2 is SYDVKM. Deletions cut 3 bases from V and 1 base from J, with 6 bases between. This CDR3 contains 13 residues. CDR3 amino acids: CASSFGGNTEAFF. CDR3 bases: TGTGCCAGCAGTTTCGGAGGGAACACTGAAGCTTTCTTT.

A single count supports this clone. This chain uses TRBV11-1 with TRBJ1-2; D is perhaps TRBD1 (6 bases). The ends were cut back, 5 bases at V and 2 bases at J, with 12 bases in the middle. The V gene's germline CDR1 is SGHAT and CDR2 FQDESV (reference sequence). This CDR3 has 14 amino acids. CDR3 coding DNA: TGTGCCAGCAGCCCCAGGGGCGCGAACTATGGCTACACCTTC. Residues: CASSPRGANYGYTF.

V is TRBV11-2 and J is TRBJ2-1; D ambiguous. V was shortened by 6 bases and J by 0 bases, with 18 bases between the two germline ends. Germline V gene sequence: CDR1 SGHAT, CDR2 FQNNGV. The CDR3 has 17 residues. The CDR3 region is CASRPSRQLSSYNEQFF. As DNA, the CDR3 is TGTGCCAGCAGACCAAGCAGGCAGCTTAGCTCCTACAATGAGCAGTTCTTC.

This clone occurred a few times. The chain joins TRBV7-2 to TRBJ1-1; D gene unclear. CDR1 SGHTA and CDR2 FQGNSA come from the germline V gene. The CDR3 length is 15 residues. Trimming removed 1 base from V and 0 bases from J, with 9 bases in between. CDR3: CASSLGNPVNTEAFF. CDR3 DNA: TGTGCCAGCAGCTTAGGCAATCCAGTGAACACTGAAGCTTTCTTT.

Comments on this clone: The sample has other DNA sequences that encode this CDR3 too. The V call is TRBV5-4, the J call TRBJ2-3; possibly TRBD1 for D (6 bases). V gave up 4 bases and J gave up 4 bases, with 10 bases separating them. The CDR3 is made up of 13 amino acids. Germline CDR1 SGHNT, CDR2 YYREEE (reference sequence). CDR3 in amino acids: CASSRTGSDTQYF. The DNA for the CDR3 is TGTGCCAGCAGCCGCACAGGGTCAGATACGCAGTATTTT.

The genes are TRBV5-6 and TRBJ1-1; D ambiguous. V was pared by 5 bases and J by 11 bases, with 13 bases between. The CDR3 covers 11 residues. Germline CDR1 and CDR2: SGHDT and YYEEEE. CDR3 nucleotide sequence: TGTGCCAGCAGTACCGGGGTGGTCGCTTTCTTT. Translated: CASSTGVVAFF.

The genes are TRBV7-8 and TRBJ2-7; 7 bases align to TRBD1. Germline V gene lookup returns CDR1 SGHVS and CDR2 FQNEAQ. This CDR3 comprises 13 residues. J lost 0 bases, V lost 8 bases, and 4 bases had no gene match. For the CDR3, the DNA is TGTGCCAGCCGACAGGGCACCTCCTACGAGCAGTACTTC. Translating it yields CASRQGTSYEQYF.

The rearrangement uses TRBV6-5 and TRBJ2-3; perhaps TRBD2 as D (5 bases). The germline V gene encodes CDR1 MNHEY and CDR2 SVGAGI. Trimming took off 5 bases at V and 6 bases at J, with 12 bases between the two ends. CDR3 size: 13 residues. CDR3 protein: CASSPPGSDTQYF. CDR3 nucleotide sequence: TGTGCCAGCAGTCCTCCGGGGAGTGATACGCAGTATTTT.

The V gene is TRBV5-4, the J gene TRBJ1-1, with TRBD1 as a possible D gene (5 bases). The CDR3 loop spans 14 amino acids. Trimming pared 1 base from V and 1 base from J, leaving 8 bases between. Per the germline V gene, CDR1 is SGHNT and CDR2 is YYREEE (reference sequence). The chain's CDR3 is CASSLRGTNTEAFF. The CDR3 DNA reads TGTGCCAGCAGCTTGAGGGGAACGAACACTGAAGCTTTCTTT.

The rearrangement joins TRBV10-3 to TRBJ2-5, with TRBD1 matching over 7 bases. The CDR3 consists of 12 residues. V gave up 6 bases and J gave up 5 bases; unmatched junction bases: 3. In germline, CDR1 is ENHRY, CDR2 SYGVKD. CDR3 residues: CAISDREETQYF. Written as DNA, the CDR3 is TGTGCCATCAGCGACAGGGAGGAGACCCAGTACTTC.

The sample holds a few counts of this clone. This rearrangement joins TRBV9 to TRBJ2-1; D perhaps matches TRBD2 (5 bases). Trimming removed 7 bases at V and 8 bases at J, with 22 bases between. CDR3 length: 15 amino acids. CDR1 and CDR2 from the germline V gene are SGDLS and YYNGEE. In DNA form, the CDR3 reads TGTGCCAGCCGTCTAGGAGCGGAAGACCAACATGAGCAGTTCTTC. Translation: CASRLGAEDQHEQFF.

V and J are TRBV18 and TRBJ2-2; a possible D gene is TRBD1 (6 bases). Germline V lookup: CDR1 KGHSH, CDR2 LQKENI. The CDR3 contains 16 residues. V was shortened by 3 bases and J by 3 bases, with 14 bases between the two germline ends. CDR3 DNA sequence: TGTGCCAGCTCACCTCAAACAGGGTATGACACCGGGGAGCTGTTTTTT. Translated: CASSPQTGYDTGELFF.

The chain uses TRBV9 and TRBJ2-1; 8 bases are shared with TRBD2. J was trimmed by 0 bases and V by 0 bases; bases with no gene match: 14. Germline CDR1 reads SGDLS; CDR2 reads YYNGEE. CDR3 size: 20 residues. In DNA form, the CDR3 reads TGTGCCAGCAGCGTAGACGTCCCTAGCGGGTTACCTGGCTCCTACAATGAGCAGTTCTTC. Amino acids: CASSVDVPSGLPGSYNEQFF.

This clone came up once. The V gene is TRBV11-3, the J gene TRBJ2-1; TRBD1 agrees at 8 bases. The CDR3 length is 15 residues. Germline V gene sequence: CDR1 SGHNT, CDR2 YENEEA. The junction had 6 bases not matched to a gene; V was cut back by 0 bases and J by 8 bases. The CDR3 coding sequence is TGTGCCAGCAGCTTAGACAGGGGGCATCGCGATGAGCAGTTCTTC. Translating gives CASSLDRGHRDEQFF.

This rearrangement joins TRBV9 to TRBJ2-7; D is perhaps TRBD1 (5 bases). Between the trimmed V and J ends, which lost 0 bases and 0 bases, there was a span of 13 bases. Germline V gives CDR1 SGDLS, CDR2 YYNGEE. This CDR3 spans 16 amino acids. In DNA form, the CDR3 reads TGTGCCAGCAGCGTAGGACAGACCACTCTCTCCTACGAGCAGTACTTC. It translates to CASSVGQTTLSYEQYF.

This clone was seen a few times. This chain connects TRBV7-2 to TRBJ2-5; 8 bases line up with TRBD2. TRBJ2-7 matches the DNA end more closely, so the J call is doubtful. Germline-derived CDR1 and CDR2 are SGHTA and FQGNSA. The CDR3 sequence is 15 residues long. The CDR3 protein is CASSLNSGTTYEQYF. The CDR3 DNA follows: TGTGCCAGCAGCTTAAATAGCGGGACCACCTACGAGCAGTACTTC.